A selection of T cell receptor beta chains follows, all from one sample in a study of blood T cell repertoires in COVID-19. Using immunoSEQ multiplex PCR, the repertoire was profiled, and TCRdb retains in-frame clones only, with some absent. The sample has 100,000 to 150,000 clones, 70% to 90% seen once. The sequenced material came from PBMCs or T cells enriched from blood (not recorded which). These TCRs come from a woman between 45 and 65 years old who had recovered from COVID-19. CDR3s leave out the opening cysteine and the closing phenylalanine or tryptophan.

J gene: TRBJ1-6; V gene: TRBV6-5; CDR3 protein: ASSADWINSPLH
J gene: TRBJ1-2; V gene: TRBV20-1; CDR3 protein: SSKTEGYT
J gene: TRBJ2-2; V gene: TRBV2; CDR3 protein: ASSEAEGQGKKTGELF
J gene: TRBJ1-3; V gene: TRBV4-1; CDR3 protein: ASSQRQGAEENTIY
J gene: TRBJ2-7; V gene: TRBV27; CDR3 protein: ASSLRAGGLVYEQY
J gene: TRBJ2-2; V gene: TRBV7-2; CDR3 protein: ASSLGTRRLRLGELF
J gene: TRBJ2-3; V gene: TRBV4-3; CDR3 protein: ASSQDAGDTQY
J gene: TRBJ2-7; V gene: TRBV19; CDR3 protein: ASRQGTGGYEQY
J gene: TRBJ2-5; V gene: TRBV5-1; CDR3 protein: ASSWGQFQETQY
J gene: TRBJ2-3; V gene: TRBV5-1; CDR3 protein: ASSLEGLAGPTRTDTQY
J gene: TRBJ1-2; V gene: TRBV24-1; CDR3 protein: ATSDRQGSYT
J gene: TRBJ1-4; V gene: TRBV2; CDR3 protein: ASSPGGTGSEKLF
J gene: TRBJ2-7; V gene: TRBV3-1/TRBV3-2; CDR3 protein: ASSPRSYEQY
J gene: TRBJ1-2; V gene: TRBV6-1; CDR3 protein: ASSEATGHFNYGYT
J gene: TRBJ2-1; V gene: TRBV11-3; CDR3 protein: ASRGYGGAGNEQF
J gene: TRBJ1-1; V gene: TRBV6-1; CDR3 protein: ASSEFWSGVTEAF
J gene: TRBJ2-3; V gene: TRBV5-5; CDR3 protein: ASNPISVAGDTDTQY
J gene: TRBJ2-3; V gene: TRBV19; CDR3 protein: ASIPSGGLGTDTQY
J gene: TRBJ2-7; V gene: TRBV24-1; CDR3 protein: ATSDPRQGTYEQY
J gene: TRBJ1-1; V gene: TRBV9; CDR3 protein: ASSVGQGVLMNTEAF
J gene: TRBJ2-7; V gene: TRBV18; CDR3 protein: ASSQASGTGTYEQY
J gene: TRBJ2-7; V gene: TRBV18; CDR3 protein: ASSPPISSANEQY
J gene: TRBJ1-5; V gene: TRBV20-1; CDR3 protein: SASGRDRKNQPQH
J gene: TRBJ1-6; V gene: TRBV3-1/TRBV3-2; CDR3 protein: ASSQDRRGPTPGNSPLH
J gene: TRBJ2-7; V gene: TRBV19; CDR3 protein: ATVPGQGTYEQY
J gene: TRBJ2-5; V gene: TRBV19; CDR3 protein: ASSQLAQETQY
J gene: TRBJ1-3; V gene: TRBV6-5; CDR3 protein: ASSFGDRRGNTIY
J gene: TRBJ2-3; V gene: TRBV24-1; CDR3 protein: ATSDPTSTGTDTQY
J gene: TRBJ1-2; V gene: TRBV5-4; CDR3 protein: ASSSNWAGGEGYT
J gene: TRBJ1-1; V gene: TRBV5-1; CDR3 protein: ASQEITGNTEAF
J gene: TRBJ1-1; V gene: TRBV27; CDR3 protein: ASMTGRTEAF
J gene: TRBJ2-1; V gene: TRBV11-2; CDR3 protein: ASSLDRWVTTGEQF